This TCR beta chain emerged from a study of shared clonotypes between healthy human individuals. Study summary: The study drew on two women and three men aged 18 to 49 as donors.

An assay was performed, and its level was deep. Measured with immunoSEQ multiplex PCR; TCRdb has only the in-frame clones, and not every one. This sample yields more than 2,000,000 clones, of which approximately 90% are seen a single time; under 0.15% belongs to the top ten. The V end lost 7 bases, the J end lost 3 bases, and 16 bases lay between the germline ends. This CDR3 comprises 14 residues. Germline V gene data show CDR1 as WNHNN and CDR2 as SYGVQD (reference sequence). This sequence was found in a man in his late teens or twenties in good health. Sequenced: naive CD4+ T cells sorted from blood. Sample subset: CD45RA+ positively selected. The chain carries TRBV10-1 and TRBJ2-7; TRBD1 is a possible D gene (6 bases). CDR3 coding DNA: TGCGCCAGCACCCTAATAGGGGGTATCTACGAGCAGTACTTC. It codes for CASTLIGGIYEQYF.